This TCR beta chain was sequenced during a study of radiotherapy plus CTLA-4 blockade in lung cancer. As for the study in general: There were objective responses in 18% of patients, and over 25% had disease control. Points from the study as a whole: Among reported predictors of response, early blood T cell clone dynamics with interferon-beta performed best. Radiotherapy with ipilimumab was followed by blood expansion of tumor-derived clones.

V gave up 7 bases and J gave up 4 bases, with 9 bases separating them. Germline lookup yields CDR1 SNHLY and CDR2 FYNNEI. This CDR3 contains 12 residues. Ipilimumab CTLA-4 blockade and focal radiation were given to patients with chemo-refractory metastatic non-small-cell lung cancer. The table came from immunoSEQ multiplex PCR; TCRdb's copy has only in-frame clones and leaves some out. The sample gives some 110,000 clones, 80% to 90% of which show up once; 6.9% is in the top ten. About this clone itself: What it binds is not known.

The chain recombines TRBV2 with TRBJ2-3, with D hard to call. This specimen consisted of peripheral blood, obtained from a patient treated with radiotherapy plus ipilimumab. The TCR sequence derives from a human donor with non-small cell lung cancer that progressed on radiotherapy plus ipilimumab. CDR3 DNA sequence: TGTGCCAGCAACTTTAGCCCAGATACGCAGTATTTT. It yields the protein CASNFSPDTQYF.